This T cell receptor (beta chain) emerged from a study of metastatic and nonmetastatic thyroid tumors. On the study more broadly: Malignant and benign thyroid patients had repertoires compared in peripheral blood and tumor or nodule tissue.

Trimming cost V 3 bases and J 2 bases, with 7 bases left between them. The CDR3 runs to 13 residues. No patient received treatment before thyroid surgery. By share, this clone ranks as medium-sized (0.01 to 0.1%). Its antigen is not known. Original methodology: Clinicopathological groups supplied CDR3 differences that were used to build a distant-metastasis classifier for papillary thyroid cancer. TCRdb re-analyzed the PCR reads using MiXCR. Clone size and V and J calls follow TCRdb, not the original study. The table records tens of thousands of clones, 18% of them present only once. Study outcomes and limitations: Within blood and tumor, benign nodules reportedly had significantly lower TCR beta diversity than malignant thyroid tumors did.

The receptor was isolated from a female donor with papillary thyroid cancer or a benign thyroid nodule (not recorded which). Some clones in this sample may be carry-over from other donors' samples. Material: blood. The V call is TRBV12-3 or TRBV12-4, the J call TRBJ1-2; D ambiguous. The CDR3 loop is CASSFASNYGYTF. CDR3 DNA: TGTGCCAGCAGTTTTGCCTCAAACTATGGCTACACCTTC.